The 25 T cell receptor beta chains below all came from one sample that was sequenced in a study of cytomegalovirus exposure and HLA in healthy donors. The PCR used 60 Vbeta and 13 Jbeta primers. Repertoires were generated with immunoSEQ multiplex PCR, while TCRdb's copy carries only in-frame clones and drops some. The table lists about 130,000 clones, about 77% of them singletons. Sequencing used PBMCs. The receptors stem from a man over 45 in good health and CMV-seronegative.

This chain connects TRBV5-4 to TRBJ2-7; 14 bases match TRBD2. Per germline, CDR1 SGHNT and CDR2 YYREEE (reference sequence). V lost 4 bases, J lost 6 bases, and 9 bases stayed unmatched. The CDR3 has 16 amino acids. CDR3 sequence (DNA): TGTGCCAGCAGCCGCCAGACTAGCGGGAGGGTATCCGAGCAGTACTTC. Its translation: CASSRQTSGRVSEQYF. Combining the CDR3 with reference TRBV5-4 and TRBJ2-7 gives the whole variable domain ETGVTQSPTHLIKTRGQQVTLRCSSQSGHNTVSWYQQALGQGPQFIFQYYREEENGRGNFPPRFSGLQFPNYSSELNVNALELDDSALYLCASSRQTSGRVSEQYFGPGTRLTVT.

CDR3 amino acids: CASSQEWQLAGGPGNEQFF. DNA for the CDR3: TGCGCCAGCAGCCAAGAGTGGCAACTAGCGGGAGGGCCGGGGAATGAGCAGTTCTTC. The chain joins TRBV4-3 to TRBJ2-1; 13 bases line up with TRBD2. The CDR3 extends over 19 amino acids. Trimming at V came to 0 bases and at J to 7 bases, leaving 12 bases not matched to a gene. CDR1 and CDR2 from the germline V gene are LGHNA and YSLEER.

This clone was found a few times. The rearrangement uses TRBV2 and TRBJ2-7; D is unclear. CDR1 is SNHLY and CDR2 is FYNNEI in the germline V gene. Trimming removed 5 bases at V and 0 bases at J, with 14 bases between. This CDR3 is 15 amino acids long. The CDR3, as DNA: TGTGCCAGCAGTTCCCATAGTGGTAGCTCCTACGAGCAGTACTTC. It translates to CASSSHSGSSYEQYF.

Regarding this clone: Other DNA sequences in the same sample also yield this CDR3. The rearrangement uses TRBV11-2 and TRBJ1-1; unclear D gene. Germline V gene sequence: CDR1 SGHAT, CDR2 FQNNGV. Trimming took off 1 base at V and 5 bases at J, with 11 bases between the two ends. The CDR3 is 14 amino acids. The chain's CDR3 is CASSLVPGLTEAFF. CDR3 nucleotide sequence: TGTGCCAGCAGCTTAGTTCCAGGACTGACTGAAGCTTTCTTT.

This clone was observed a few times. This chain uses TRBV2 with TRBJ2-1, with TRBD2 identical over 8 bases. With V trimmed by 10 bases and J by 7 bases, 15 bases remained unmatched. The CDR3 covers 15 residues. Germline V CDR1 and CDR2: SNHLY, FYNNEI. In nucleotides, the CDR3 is TGTGCCACCAGCCTCCAGCGGGAGATTGTAAATGAGCAGTTCTTC. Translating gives CATSLQREIVNEQFF.

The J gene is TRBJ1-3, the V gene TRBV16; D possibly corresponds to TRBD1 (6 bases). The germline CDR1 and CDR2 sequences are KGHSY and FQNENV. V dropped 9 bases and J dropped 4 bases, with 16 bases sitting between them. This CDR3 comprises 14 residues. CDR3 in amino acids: CASRNRAAGNTIYF. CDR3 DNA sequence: TGTGCCAGTCGGAACAGGGCAGCCGGAAACACCATATATTTT. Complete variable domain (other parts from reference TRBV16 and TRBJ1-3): GEEVAQTPKHLVRGEGQKAKLYCAPIKGHSYVFWYQQVLKNEFKFLISFQNENVFDETGMPKERFSAKCLPNSPCSLEIQATKLEDSAVYFCASRNRAAGNTIYFGEGSWLTVV.

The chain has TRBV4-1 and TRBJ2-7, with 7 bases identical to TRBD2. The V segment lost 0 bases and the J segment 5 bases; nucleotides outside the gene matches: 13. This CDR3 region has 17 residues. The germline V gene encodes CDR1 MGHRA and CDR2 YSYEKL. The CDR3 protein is CASSQDPRVAGLNEQYF. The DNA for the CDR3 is TGCGCCAGCAGCCAAGATCCGCGGGTAGCGGGTTTGAACGAGCAGTACTTC.

CDR3 region: CASSLVPLAGEVYNEQFF. The DNA for the CDR3 is TGTGCCAGCAGCTTAGTTCCCCTAGCGGGAGAAGTCTACAATGAGCAGTTCTTC. The V and J genes are TRBV7-6 and TRBJ2-1, with 10 bases identical to TRBD2. The trim removed 1 base at V and 3 bases at J, leaving 9 bases unmatched. The CDR3 loop spans 18 amino acids. Looked up from germline, CDR1 is SGHVS and CDR2 is FNYEAQ.

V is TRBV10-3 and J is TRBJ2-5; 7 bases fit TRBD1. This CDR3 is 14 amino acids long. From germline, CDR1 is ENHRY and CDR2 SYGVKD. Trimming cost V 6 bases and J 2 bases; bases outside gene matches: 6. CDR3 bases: TGTGCCATCAGGAGGGGGCAGGATCAAGAGACCCAGTACTTC. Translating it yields CAIRRGQDQETQYF.

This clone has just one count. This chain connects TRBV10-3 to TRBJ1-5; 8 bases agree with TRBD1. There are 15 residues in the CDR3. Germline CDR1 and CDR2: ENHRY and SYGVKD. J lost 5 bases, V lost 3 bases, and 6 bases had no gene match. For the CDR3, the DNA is TGTGCCATCAGTGATCCGACAGGGGATGATCAGCCCCAGCATTTT. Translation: CAISDPTGDDQPQHF.

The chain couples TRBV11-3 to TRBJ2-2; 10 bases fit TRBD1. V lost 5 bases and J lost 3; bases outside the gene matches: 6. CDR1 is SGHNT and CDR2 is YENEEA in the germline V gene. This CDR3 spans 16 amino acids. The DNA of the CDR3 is TGTGCCAGCAGCCCCAGACAGGGGGCGGACACCGGGGAGCTGTTTTTT. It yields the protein CASSPRQGADTGELFF.

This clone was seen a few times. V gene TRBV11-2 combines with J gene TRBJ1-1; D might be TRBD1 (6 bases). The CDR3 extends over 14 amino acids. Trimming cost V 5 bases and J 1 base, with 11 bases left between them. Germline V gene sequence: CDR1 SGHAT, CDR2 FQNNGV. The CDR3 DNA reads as TGTGCCAGCAGCAAATACAGGGCGAACACTGAAGCTTTCTTT. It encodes CASSKYRANTEAFF.

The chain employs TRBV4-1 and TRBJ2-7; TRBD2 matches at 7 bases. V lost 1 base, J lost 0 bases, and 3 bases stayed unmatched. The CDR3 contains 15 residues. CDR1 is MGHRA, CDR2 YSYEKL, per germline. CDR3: CASSQGASGSYEQYF. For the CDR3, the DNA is TGCGCCAGCAGCCAAGGGGCTAGCGGCTCCTACGAGCAGTACTTC.

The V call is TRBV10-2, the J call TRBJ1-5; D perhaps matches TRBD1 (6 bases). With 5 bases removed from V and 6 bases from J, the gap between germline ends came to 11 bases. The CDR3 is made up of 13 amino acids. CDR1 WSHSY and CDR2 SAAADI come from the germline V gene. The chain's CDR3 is CASSMGAGQPQHF. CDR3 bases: TGCGCCAGCAGTATGGGGGCCGGTCAGCCCCAGCATTTT.

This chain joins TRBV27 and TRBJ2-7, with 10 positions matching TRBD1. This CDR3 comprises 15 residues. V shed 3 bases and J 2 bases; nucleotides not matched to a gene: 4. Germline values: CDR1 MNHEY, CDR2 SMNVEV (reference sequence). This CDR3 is CASSFAGQGAYEQYF. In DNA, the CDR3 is TGTGCCAGCAGTTTTGCCGGACAGGGGGCCTACGAGCAGTACTTC.

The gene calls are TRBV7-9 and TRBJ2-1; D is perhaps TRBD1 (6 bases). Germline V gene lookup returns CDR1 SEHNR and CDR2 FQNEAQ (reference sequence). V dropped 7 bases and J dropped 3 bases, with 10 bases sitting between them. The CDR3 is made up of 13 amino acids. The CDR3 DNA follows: TGTGCCAGCACCCTGGACAGCTACAATGAGCAGTTCTTC. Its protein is CASTLDSYNEQFF.

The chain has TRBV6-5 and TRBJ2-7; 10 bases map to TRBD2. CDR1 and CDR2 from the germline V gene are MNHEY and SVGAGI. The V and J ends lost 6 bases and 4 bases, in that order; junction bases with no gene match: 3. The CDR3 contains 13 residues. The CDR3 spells CASSRTSGYEQYF. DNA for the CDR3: TGTGCCAGCAGCCGGACTAGCGGATACGAGCAGTACTTC.

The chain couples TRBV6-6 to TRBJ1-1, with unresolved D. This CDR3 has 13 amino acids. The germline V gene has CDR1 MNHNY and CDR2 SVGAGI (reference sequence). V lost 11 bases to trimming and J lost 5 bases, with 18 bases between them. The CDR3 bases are TGTGCCGGACGCATCTCCGGACTTACTGAAGCTTTCTTT. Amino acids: CAGRISGLTEAFF.

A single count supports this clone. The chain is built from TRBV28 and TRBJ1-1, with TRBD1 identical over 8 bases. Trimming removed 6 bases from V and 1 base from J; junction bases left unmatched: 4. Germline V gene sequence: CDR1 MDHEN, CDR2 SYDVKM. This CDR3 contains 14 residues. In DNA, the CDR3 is TGTGCCAGCAGATGGACAGGGTCGAACACTGAAGCTTTCTTT. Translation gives CASRWTGSNTEAFF.

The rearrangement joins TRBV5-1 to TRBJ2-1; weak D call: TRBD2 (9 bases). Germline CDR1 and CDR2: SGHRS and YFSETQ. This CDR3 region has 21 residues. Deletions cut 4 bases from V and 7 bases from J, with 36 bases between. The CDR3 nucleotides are TGCGCCAGCAGCCCGGGACAGGACTGGGGGTATGCGGGAGGGCCGCAAAATGAGCAGTTCTTC. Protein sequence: CASSPGQDWGYAGGPQNEQFF.

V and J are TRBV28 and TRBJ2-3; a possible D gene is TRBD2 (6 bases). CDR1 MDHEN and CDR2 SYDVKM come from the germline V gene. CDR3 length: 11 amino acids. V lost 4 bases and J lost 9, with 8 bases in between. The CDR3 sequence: CASSSSATQYF. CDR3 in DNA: TGTGCCAGCAGTTCTAGCGCGACGCAGTATTTT.

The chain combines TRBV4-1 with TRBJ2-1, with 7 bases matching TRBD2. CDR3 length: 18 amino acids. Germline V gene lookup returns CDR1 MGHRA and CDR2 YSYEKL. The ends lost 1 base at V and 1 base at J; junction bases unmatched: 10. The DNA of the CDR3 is TGCGCCAGCAGCCAAGGAGGGACCCCGGGGGGTTCCTACAATGAGCAGTTCTTC. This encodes CASSQGGTPGGSYNEQFF.

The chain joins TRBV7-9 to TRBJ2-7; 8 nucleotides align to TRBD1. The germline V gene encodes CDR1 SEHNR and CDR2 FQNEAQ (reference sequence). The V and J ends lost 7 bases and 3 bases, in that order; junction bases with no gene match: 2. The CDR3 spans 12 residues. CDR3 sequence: CASTTGGYEQYF. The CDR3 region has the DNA TGTGCCAGCACAACAGGGGGCTACGAGCAGTACTTC.

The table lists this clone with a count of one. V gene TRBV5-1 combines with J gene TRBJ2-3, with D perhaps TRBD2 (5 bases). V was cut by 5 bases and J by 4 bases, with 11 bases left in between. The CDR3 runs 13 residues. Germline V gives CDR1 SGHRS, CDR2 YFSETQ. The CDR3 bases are TGCGCCAGCAGACCGGCGGGCGCAGATACGCAGTATTTT. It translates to CASRPAGADTQYF.

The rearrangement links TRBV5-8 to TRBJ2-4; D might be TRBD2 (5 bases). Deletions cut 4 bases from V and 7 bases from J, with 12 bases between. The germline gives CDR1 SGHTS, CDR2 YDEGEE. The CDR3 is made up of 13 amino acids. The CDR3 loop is CASSPGISNIQYF. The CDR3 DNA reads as TGTGCCAGCAGCCCCGGGATTTCTAACATTCAGTACTTC.